This T cell receptor beta chain was sequenced for a study of low-dose radiotherapy and immunotherapy resistance in tumors. As for the study in general: The drug cyclophosphamide was given into a vein at 200 mg/m2 every two weeks, one day before radiation and immunotherapy. Oral aspirin at 300 mg was taken daily by patients for four cycles, beginning on cycle 1 day 1.

In germline, CDR1 is LGHNA, CDR2 YNFKEQ. The CDR3 contains 16 residues. J was trimmed by 6 bases and V by 0 bases; bases with no gene match: 7. Covering alpha and beta chains, TRAV- and TRBV-specific primers were used for the first-strand cDNA. TCRs were amplified for about 18 PCR cycles with a constant-region primer and V-primer adapter. One entry per CDR3 protein results from TCRdb running MiXCR on the reads. The data show 5,000 to 7,500 distinct CDR3 sequences, with around 84% seen just once and over 4.5% held by the top ten. Patients eligible had advanced solid tumors without tumor-infiltrating lymphocytes.

This chain links TRBV4-2 with TRBJ2-3; TRBD2 aligns across 9 bases. The receptor was derived from a human donor with advanced metastatic prostate, ovarian, gallbladder or colorectal cancer (not recorded which). This table probably holds off-target reads from a library built for another chain. CDR3 loop: CASSQDGQRGVDTQYF. CDR3 in DNA: TGTGCCAGCAGCCAAGATGGGCAGCGGGGGGTGGATACGCAGTATTTT.